The table lists the clone carrying this T cell receptor beta chain with a few counts. Antigen unknown. Sorted populations all had greater than 98% purity. The authors reverse transcribed all of the isolated RNA, so sequencing captured expressed TCRB transcripts. The protocol was immunoSEQ multiplex PCR, while the TCRdb copy is restricted to in-frame clones and leaves out a portion. The sample has about 640,000 clones, around 11% seen once. These data come from a study of beta chain features in type 1 diabetes. Study as a whole: Age, gender and cell yields were alike across patients and healthy donors.

Study findings and constraints: Cells with high TCR expression could be over-represented by cDNA sequencing. Researchers reported that naive, central memory and Treg TCRB repertoires appeared more similar in patients than in healthy donors. Researchers report that Type 1 diabetes patients had moderately but significantly shorter TCRB CDR3s across all four CD4+ subsets.

V lost 0 bases to trimming and J lost 6 bases, with 9 bases between them. Germline V lookup: CDR1 LGHNA, CDR2 YNFKEQ. The CDR3 is made up of 13 amino acids. What was sequenced was naive CD4+ T cells from blood. The clonotype was recovered from a man under 40 with type 1 diabetes. This chain links TRBV4-2 with TRBJ2-7, with unresolved D. CDR3 sequence: CASSQERVGEQYF. The DNA of the CDR3 is TGTGCCAGCAGCCAAGAAAGAGTAGGCGAGCAGTACTTC.